Each of the 29 T cell receptor beta chains below was sequenced from the same sample in a study of blood T cells in healthy people across ages. Next came a second PCR, run for about 6 to 12 cycles, which used a sample-barcoded 5' primer along with a J-beta primer mix. In TCRdb, the 5' RACE reads were re-called with MiXCR into one record per CDR3 protein. The top ten clones hold 0.65% to 0.95% of a sample with more than 1,000,000 distinct CDR3 sequences, under 30% of them seen once. These data were likewise used in another study, on T cells of mothers and their children.

Sequenced: blood. The receptors here all came from a girl aged 2-9 years in good health.

This clonotype was found once. This chain links TRBV5-4 with TRBJ2-3; D uncertain. Germline loops: CDR1 SGHNT, CDR2 YYREEE (reference sequence). Between the trimmed V and J ends, which lost 2 bases and 4 bases, there was a span of 8 bases. This CDR3 has 13 residues. CDR3: CASSFQVADTQYF. Here the CDR3 DNA reads TGTGCCAGCAGCTTCCAGGTAGCAGATACGCAGTATTTT.

This clonotype showed up just a few times. The chain uses TRBV12-3 or TRBV12-4 and TRBJ2-5; no clear D. The length of the CDR3 is 13 residues. The germline V and J ends were trimmed by 4 bases and 4 bases, with 10 bases remaining between them. Here the CDR3 reads CASSSNSLETQYF. CDR3 in DNA: TGTGCCAGCAGTTCCAACTCCCTAGAGACCCAGTACTTC.

CDR3 coding DNA: TGCAGTTACGCGAAGGAAGGGTCCGGCTACACCTTC. It specifies CSYAKEGSGYTF. The V and J genes are TRBV20-1 and TRBJ1-2; no clear D. Germline V gives CDR1 DFQATT, CDR2 SNEGSKA (reference sequence). Trimming pared 8 bases from V and 8 bases from J, leaving 18 bases between. This CDR3 region has 12 residues.

The table lists this clonotype with a few counts. V and J are TRBV2 and TRBJ2-5, with D possibly TRBD2 on 5 matching bases. CDR1 SNHLY and CDR2 FYNNEI come from the germline V gene. CDR3 length: 13 residues. Trimming cost V 6 bases and J 5 bases, with 13 bases left between them. CDR3 sequence (DNA): TGTGCCAGCAGCAAACTAGGAGAGGAGACCCAGTACTTC. Translation: CASSKLGEETQYF.

On this clonotype itself: Sequence at one end of the junction differs from germline and may be a read error. This chain connects TRBV29-1 to TRBJ2-3; possible D gene TRBD2, 6 bases. CDR3 length: 14 residues. CDR1 SQVTM and CDR2 ANQGSEA come from the germline V gene. DNA of the CDR3: TGCAGCGTTGAAGACGGGACTCTCACAGATACGCAGTGTTTT. It encodes CSVEDGTLTDTQCF.

This clonotype was counted a few times. V gene TRBV5-1 combines with J gene TRBJ2-5; D may be TRBD1 (6 bases). CDR1 SGHRS and CDR2 YFSETQ come from the germline V gene. The CDR3 loop spans 14 amino acids. With 6 bases removed from V and 5 bases from J, the gap between germline ends came to 17 bases. CDR3 nucleotide sequence: TGCGCCAGCACCGACAGGTGGCCGGGGGAGACCCAGTACTTC. This gives the protein CASTDRWPGETQYF.

V and J are TRBV4-1 and TRBJ2-5; D remains ambiguous. V lost 1 base to trimming and J lost 0 bases, with 6 bases between them. Germline CDR1 MGHRA, CDR2 YSYEKL. This CDR3 is 14 amino acids long. CDR3: CASSQVSHQETQYF. CDR3 coding DNA: TGCGCCAGCAGCCAAGTTTCGCACCAAGAGACCCAGTACTTC.

The chain couples TRBV11-2 to TRBJ2-2; TRBD2 agrees at 10 bases. The CDR3 is 17 amino acids. The germline V gene encodes CDR1 SGHAT and CDR2 FQNNGV. V was clipped by 3 bases and J by 6 bases; unmatched bases: 10. CDR3 sequence (DNA): TGTGCCAGCAGCTTCAATCTAGCGGGAGTTTTATCCGGGGAGCTGTTTTTT. It codes for CASSFNLAGVLSGELFF.

This chain connects TRBV9 to TRBJ2-3; 8 bases fit TRBD1. Germline V CDR1 and CDR2: SGDLS, YYNGEE. The CDR3 spans 16 residues. Trimming removed 0 bases from V and 2 bases from J; junction bases left unmatched: 5. Written as DNA, the CDR3 is TGTGCCAGCAGCGTAGGGCAGGGGGCCATCACAGATACGCAGTATTTT. Its translation is CASSVGQGAITDTQYF.

CDR3 coding DNA: TGTGCCAGCAGACACCGAGGAGGGGGCAATGAGCAGTTCTTC. Translating it yields CASRHRGGGNEQFF. V and J are TRBV6-1 and TRBJ2-5; D could derive from TRBD1 or TRBD2 (6 bases each). The DNA end is a closer match to TRBJ2-1, so the J assignment may be wrong. From germline, CDR1 is MNHNS and CDR2 SASEGT. The CDR3 is 14 residues long.

The rearrangement uses TRBV11-3 and TRBJ2-4, with D possibly TRBD1 on 6 matching bases. There are 15 residues in the CDR3. V lost 3 bases and J 0 bases, leaving 9 bases between the germline ends. CDR1 and CDR2 (germline): SGHNT, YENEEA. The CDR3 coding sequence is TGTGCCAGCAGCTTCCGAGGGGGAGCCAAAAACATTCAGTACTTC. This encodes CASSFRGGAKNIQYF.

The DNA of the CDR3 is TGTGCCGACCGGGATCAATACACAGATACGCAGTATTTT. As protein: CADRDQYTDTQYF. The chain uses TRBV12-3 or TRBV12-4 and TRBJ2-3, with D perhaps matching TRBD2 (5 bases). The V end lost 11 bases, the J end lost 2 bases, and 14 bases lay between the germline ends. This CDR3 comprises 13 residues.

V usage is TRBV5-1 and J usage is TRBJ1-1, with D possibly TRBD1 on 6 matching bases. This CDR3 is 14 amino acids long. V was shortened by 2 bases and J by 4 bases, with 12 bases between the two germline ends. CDR1 SGHRS and CDR2 YFSETQ come from the germline V gene. CDR3 amino acids: CASSFRGAGTEAFF. Written as DNA, the CDR3 is TGCGCCAGCAGCTTCAGGGGCGCAGGCACTGAAGCTTTCTTT.

V is TRBV29-1 and J is TRBJ2-7, with TRBD2 as a possible D gene (7 bases). Germline V gene sequence: CDR1 SQVTM, CDR2 ANQGSEA. CDR3 length equals 14 residues. V lost 6 bases, J lost 3 bases, and 18 bases lay in between. CDR3 nucleotides: TGCAGCGTCGGTGGGGGGGGGACATTCTACGAGCAGTACTTC. This gives the protein CSVGGGGTFYEQYF.

The chain's CDR3 is CASSGGRTGHYGYTF. The CDR3 DNA sequence: TGTGCCAGCAGTGGTGGCAGAACGGGACACTATGGCTACACCTTC. The chain employs TRBV6-1 and TRBJ1-2; TRBD1 is a possible D gene (5 bases). V dropped 4 bases and J dropped 3 bases, with 15 bases sitting between them. Germline V gene sequence: CDR1 MNHNS, CDR2 SASEGT. The CDR3 extends over 15 amino acids.

As for this clonotype: Sequence at one end of the junction differs from germline and may be a read error. V usage is TRBV10-3 and J usage is TRBJ1-6, with D unresolved. Per germline, CDR1 ENHRY and CDR2 SYGVKD. The CDR3 has 13 amino acids. CDR3 sequence: CAISETKDSPLYF. The CDR3 nucleotides are TGTGCCATCAGTGAGACAAAGGATTCACCCCTCTACTTT.

The chain links TRBV5-6 to TRBJ2-4, with TRBD2 as a possible D gene (5 bases). The CDR3 sequence is 14 residues long. Germline values: CDR1 SGHDT, CDR2 YYEEEE. V lost 4 bases and J lost 6, with 14 bases in between. The CDR3 here is CASSPKPGINIQYF. CDR3 nucleotides: TGTGCCAGCAGCCCCAAGCCCGGGATAAACATTCAGTACTTC. The full variable domain, with the rest looked up from reference TRBV5-6 and TRBJ2-4, is DAGVTQSPTHLIKTRGQQVTLRCSPKSGHDTVSWYQQALGQGPQFIFQYYEEEERQRGNFPDRFSGHQFPNYSSELNVNALLLGDSALYLCASSPKPGINIQYFGAGTRLSVL.

This rearrangement joins TRBV3-1 to TRBJ2-2, with D maybe TRBD1 (6 bases). Per germline, CDR1 LGHDT and CDR2 YNNKEL (reference sequence). This CDR3 has 17 amino acids. The ends were cut back, 4 bases at V and 4 bases at J, with 19 bases in the middle. CDR3 amino acids: CASSRGSTGWGTGELFF. The CDR3 DNA reads as TGTGCCAGCAGCCGCGGTAGCACAGGGTGGGGCACCGGGGAGCTGTTTTTT. The entire variable domain, with the rest obtained from reference TRBV3-1 and TRBJ2-2, is as follows: DTAVSQTPKYLVTQMGNDKSIKCEQNLGHDTMYWYKQDSKKFLKIMFSYNNKELIINETVPNRFSPKSPDKAHLNLHINSLELGDSAVYFCASSRGSTGWGTGELFFGEGSRLTVL.

The genes are TRBV7-9 and TRBJ1-4; D unclear. Germline CDR1 SEHNR, CDR2 FQNEAQ (reference sequence). Trimming removed 3 bases at V and 3 bases at J, with 8 bases between. The length of the CDR3 is 14 residues. CDR3 sequence (DNA): TGTGCCAGCAGCTTCGGCAGTCCTAATGAAAAACTGTTTTTT. This translates into CASSFGSPNEKLFF.

This clonotype appeared many times. The V and J genes are TRBV28 and TRBJ2-7, with 7 bases lining up with TRBD2. J was trimmed by 2 bases and V by 8 bases; bases with no gene match: 12. The CDR3 length is 15 residues. Germline CDR1 is MDHEN and CDR2 is SYDVKM. In nucleotides, the CDR3 is TGTGCCAGCGCTTTAGGCGGGAGTGGGACCTACGAGCAGTACTTC. Translating gives CASALGGSGTYEQYF.

V gene TRBV28 combines with J gene TRBJ2-7; 7 bases agree with TRBD1. This CDR3 region has 16 residues. Germline CDR1 is MDHEN and CDR2 is SYDVKM. V lost 2 bases and J lost 0; bases outside the gene matches: 7. The CDR3 nucleotides are TGTGCCAGCAGTTTAAACAGGGGCCACGTCTCCTACGAGCAGTACTTC. It is translated as CASSLNRGHVSYEQYF.

CDR3 coding DNA: TGCGCCAGCAGCCCATCAGAGGGACCAAATCCCTACGAGCAGTACTTC. It encodes CASSPSEGPNPYEQYF. The chain uses TRBV5-1 and TRBJ2-1, with D perhaps matching TRBD1 or TRBD2 (5 bases each). The DNA matches TRBJ2-7 better at its end, which makes the J call doubtful. There are 16 residues in the CDR3. Germline CDR1 SGHRS, CDR2 YFSETQ.

The genes are TRBV28 and TRBJ2-5; a weak D match, TRBD1 (5 bases). The CDR3 contains 15 residues. Trimming took off 3 bases at V and 4 bases at J, with 15 bases between the two ends. Germline V gene sequence: CDR1 MDHEN, CDR2 SYDVKM. The CDR3 loop is CASSLGRGDAETQYF. In DNA, the CDR3 is TGTGCCAGCAGTTTGGGAAGGGGCGACGCAGAGACCCAGTACTTC.

This clonotype came up a few times. This rearrangement joins TRBV4-3 to TRBJ2-5; 7 nucleotides match TRBD2. This CDR3 contains 13 residues. Looked up from germline, CDR1 is LGHNA and CDR2 is YSLEER. Unmatched junction bases numbered 2, after V lost 0 bases and J lost 7 bases. The CDR3 region has the DNA TGCGCCAGCAGCCAAGAGGGGGGGGTGACCCAGTACTTC. Its protein is CASSQEGGVTQYF.

V usage is TRBV29-1 and J usage is TRBJ1-1; no firm D call. The CDR3 length is 11 residues. V was shortened by 8 bases and J by 3 bases, with 10 bases between the two germline ends. Germline-derived CDR1 and CDR2 are SQVTM and ANQGSEA. The CDR3 sequence: CSSWVDTEAFF. The CDR3 region has the DNA TGCAGCTCCTGGGTTGACACTGAAGCTTTCTTT.

The V and J genes are TRBV29-1 and TRBJ1-2; 11 positions agree with TRBD1. V lost 6 bases to trimming and J lost 2 bases; unmatched junction nucleotides: 2. Germline CDR1 and CDR2: SQVTM and ANQGSEA. This CDR3 is built from 13 residues. In DNA form, the CDR3 reads TGCAGCGTGTGGGACAGGGGGAACTATGGCTACACCTTC. Translated: CSVWDRGNYGYTF.

The chain is built from TRBV18 and TRBJ1-2; TRBD1 might be the D (5 bases). V lost 1 base and J lost 5, with 11 bases in between. The CDR3 spans 14 residues. In germline, CDR1 is KGHSH, CDR2 LQKENI. CDR3 DNA sequence: TGTGCCAGCTCACCACAGACAGAGGGGTATGGCTACACCTTC. Its protein product is CASSPQTEGYGYTF. Filled out from reference TRBV18 and TRBJ1-2, the complete variable domain reads NAGVMQNPRHLVRRRGQEARLRCSPMKGHSHVYWYRQLPEEGLKFMVYLQKENIIDESGMPKERFSAEFPKEGPSILRIQQVVRGDSAAYFCASSPQTEGYGYTFGSGTRLTVV.

The V gene is TRBV11-2, the J gene TRBJ1-2; D call uncertain. The germline V gene has CDR1 SGHAT and CDR2 FQNNGV. V was cut by 0 bases and J by 7 bases, with 6 bases left in between. The CDR3 consists of 12 residues. CDR3 sequence (DNA): TGTGCCAGCAGCTTAGAAGCGGTTGGCTACACCTTC. Amino acid sequence: CASSLEAVGYTF.

This clonotype was counted a few times. This chain links TRBV3-1 with TRBJ2-1, with 7 bases matching TRBD2. V dropped 1 base and J dropped 4; count of bases not matched to a gene: 7. The CDR3 loop spans 16 amino acids. CDR1 is LGHDT, CDR2 YNNKEL, per germline (reference sequence). The CDR3 bases are TGTGCCAGCAGCCAAGTCCCATGGGGGGGATACAATGAGCAGTTCTTC. Translating it yields CASSQVPWGGYNEQFF.